These T cell receptor beta chains were read from a single sample in a study of blood T cell repertoires in COVID-19. TCRdb's table, derived via immunoSEQ multiplex PCR, lists solely in-frame clones and lacks some. The sample holds some 150,000 clones, about 86% seen once. The sequencing sample was made of peripheral blood. These receptors all stem from a woman aged 55-70 years with active or convalescent COVID-19. CDR3s include the opening cysteine and the closing phenylalanine or tryptophan. D genes are given only for firm matches. Clone size, where shown, is once, few, many, or a class for clones that have expanded.

V: TRBV7-9
D: TRBD1
size: NA
J: TRBJ1-1
CDR3: CASSFRTGVNTEAFF

V: TRBV11-2
D: TRBD2
size: NA
J: TRBJ2-3
CDR3: CASSLGASGGDTQYF

V: TRBV6-5
D: TRBD1
size: NA
J: TRBJ2-1
CDR3: CASQGDSNEQFF

V: TRBV9
D: TRBD2
size: NA
J: TRBJ2-1
CDR3: CASSVGSSGGLRRYNEQFF

V: TRBV19
D: NA
size: once
J: TRBJ1-6
CDR3: CASSPMGQGGGYSPLHF

V: TRBV28
D: TRBD1
size: once
J: TRBJ1-6
CDR3: CASSPIDRGLDSPLHF

V: TRBV24-1
D: NA
size: NA
J: TRBJ1-2
CDR3: CATSRGNYGYTF

V: TRBV19
D: NA
size: once
J: TRBJ2-5
CDR3: CASTPRVGETQYF

V: TRBV5-5
D: TRBD1
size: NA
J: TRBJ1-3
CDR3: CASQPGGTAYSGNTIYF

V: TRBV7-9
D: NA
size: NA
J: TRBJ1-2
CDR3: CASTPTRRLAPNYGYTF

V: TRBV3-1/TRBV3-2
D: NA
size: NA
J: TRBJ2-5
CDR3: CASSHPRGVSETQYF

V: TRBV5-1
D: NA
size: NA
J: TRBJ1-2
CDR3: CASSSTGQLTGYTF

V: TRBV11-2
D: NA
size: few
J: TRBJ1-4
CDR3: CASSRVRAGREKLFF

V: TRBV11-3
D: NA
size: once
J: TRBJ1-3
CDR3: CASSSRQAGNTIYF

V: TRBV7-2
D: NA
size: NA
J: TRBJ2-6
CDR3: CASSVVPVGANVLTF

V: TRBV19
D: NA
size: few
J: TRBJ1-1
CDR3: CASSIRAEAFF

V: TRBV5-6
D: TRBD1
size: NA
J: TRBJ1-6
CDR3: CASSYGTADSPLHF

V: TRBV5-1
D: TRBD2
size: NA
J: TRBJ2-1
CDR3: CASSFSGMGSSYNEQFF

V: TRBV5-6
D: NA
size: NA
J: TRBJ1-1
CDR3: CASSRMTVGNTEAFF

V: TRBV19
D: TRBD1
size: NA
J: TRBJ1-3
CDR3: CASVRGQPGNTIYF

V: TRBV5-1
D: NA
size: NA
J: TRBJ2-3
CDR3: CASSFRQPPDTQYF

V: TRBV19
D: NA
size: NA
J: TRBJ1-6
CDR3: CASNRDSYNSPLHF

V: TRBV5-8
D: TRBD2
size: NA
J: TRBJ2-3
CDR3: CASSPKRGSLADTQYF

V: TRBV19
D: NA
size: NA
J: TRBJ2-7
CDR3: CASRMRGSSTYEQYF

V: TRBV7-9
D: NA
size: NA
J: TRBJ2-2
CDR3: CASRLEGNTGELFF

V: TRBV28
D: NA
size: NA
J: TRBJ1-1
CDR3: CASSFWARTEAFF

V: TRBV11-2
D: NA
size: NA
J: TRBJ1-1
CDR3: CASSLDRETEAFF

V: TRBV24-1
D: NA
size: once
J: TRBJ1-2
CDR3: CATSSGPYYGYTF

V: TRBV10-3
D: NA
size: NA
J: TRBJ2-6
CDR3: CAISDPTNSGANVLTF

V: TRBV5-1
D: TRBD2
size: NA
J: TRBJ2-2
CDR3: CASSLFGGGAGGTGELFF

V: TRBV2
D: TRBD2
size: NA
J: TRBJ2-1
CDR3: CASTLAGFYNEQFF

V: TRBV2
D: NA
size: NA
J: TRBJ2-2
CDR3: CASTRTDTGELFF

V: TRBV6-5
D: TRBD2
size: NA
J: TRBJ2-1
CDR3: CASTPLAGEFNEQFF

V: TRBV6-5
D: NA
size: once
J: TRBJ1-3
CDR3: CASQQGLSGNTIYF

V: TRBV28
D: TRBD1
size: NA
J: TRBJ1-2
CDR3: CASSLTTGNYGYTF

V: TRBV5-1
D: NA
size: few
J: TRBJ1-5
CDR3: CASSLEPGKNQPQHF

V: TRBV5-4
D: NA
size: NA
J: TRBJ1-1
CDR3: CASSSKTGPDEAFF

V: TRBV15
D: NA
size: NA
J: TRBJ2-3
CDR3: CATSRRFTGRNTDTQYF

V: TRBV27
D: NA
size: NA
J: TRBJ1-3
CDR3: CASSFAGGSGNTIYF

V: TRBV10-3
D: TRBD1
size: NA
J: TRBJ1-2
CDR3: CAISKGQGGGYTF

V: TRBV7-2
D: NA
size: NA
J: TRBJ2-4
CDR3: CASSSWPGDIQYF

V: TRBV19
D: TRBD1
size: once
J: TRBJ1-2
CDR3: CASSILGDRGRVYGYTF

V: TRBV27
D: TRBD2
size: NA
J: TRBJ2-5
CDR3: CASSFTSGRVETQYF

V: TRBV30
D: NA
size: NA
J: TRBJ1-5
CDR3: CAWSRGGSGQPQHF

V: TRBV10-3
D: TRBD1
size: NA
J: TRBJ1-1
CDR3: CAISNLGQRMNTEAFF

V: TRBV27
D: TRBD1
size: many
J: TRBJ1-2
CDR3: CASSLRDRGHSNYGYTF

V: TRBV6-5
D: TRBD1
size: few
J: TRBJ2-5
CDR3: CASSYFSTGGTETQYF

V: TRBV9
D: TRBD1
size: NA
J: TRBJ1-2
CDR3: CASSVYPGTDYGYTF

V: TRBV7-2
D: NA
size: NA
J: TRBJ2-1
CDR3: CASSFRASSHEQFF

V: TRBV18
D: NA
size: NA
J: TRBJ1-3
CDR3: CASSPTESGGNTIYF

V: TRBV19
D: TRBD2
size: once
J: TRBJ2-1
CDR3: CASGTSGSYNEQFF

V: TRBV6-1
D: TRBD1
size: NA
J: TRBJ1-2
CDR3: CASSEPGQARGYTF

V: TRBV3-1/TRBV3-2
D: TRBD2
size: NA
J: TRBJ2-1
CDR3: CASSQGLAGTPSYNEQFF

V: TRBV9
D: NA
size: few
J: TRBJ1-1
CDR3: CASSVDAGLTEAFF